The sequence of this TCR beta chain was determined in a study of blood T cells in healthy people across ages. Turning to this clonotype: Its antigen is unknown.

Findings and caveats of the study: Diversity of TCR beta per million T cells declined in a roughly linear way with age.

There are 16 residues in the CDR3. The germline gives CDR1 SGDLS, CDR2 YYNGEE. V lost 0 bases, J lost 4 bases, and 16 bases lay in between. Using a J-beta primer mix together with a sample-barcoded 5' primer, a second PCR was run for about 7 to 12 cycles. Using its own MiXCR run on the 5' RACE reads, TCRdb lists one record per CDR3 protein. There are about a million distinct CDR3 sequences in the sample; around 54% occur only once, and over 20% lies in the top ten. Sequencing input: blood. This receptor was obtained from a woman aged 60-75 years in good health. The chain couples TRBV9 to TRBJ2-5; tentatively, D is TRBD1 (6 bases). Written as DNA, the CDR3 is TGTGCCAGCAGCGTAGGAGGTGGTACAGGGACAGAGACCCAGTACTTC. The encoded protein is CASSVGGGTGTETQYF.